A single sample gave rise to the 8 T cell receptor beta chains below, sequenced in a study of a mutant IDH1 vaccine in newly diagnosed glioma. The protocol was immunoSEQ multiplex PCR, while the TCRdb copy is restricted to in-frame clones and leaves out a portion. The sample shows about 67,000 clones, around four fifths of them seen only once. Time point noted: baseline, week 1 (first vaccination visit). Treatment reported: pre-vaccination baseline after standard-of-care therapy. Sequencing used peripheral blood mononuclear cells (PBMCs), obtained from a glioma patient treated with radiotherapy, temozolomide or both. These receptors were taken from a woman under 30 with glioma. Some clones in this sample may be carry-over from other donors' samples.

This rearrangement joins TRBV25-1 to TRBJ1-1; TRBD1 aligns across 10 bases. With 7 bases clipped from V and 2 bases from J, the junction kept 7 bases outside the gene matches. The germline V gene has CDR1 MGHDK and CDR2 SYGVNS. The CDR3 loop spans 15 amino acids. The CDR3 is CASTRDRGGNTEAFF. DNA for the CDR3: TGTGCCAGCACGAGGGACAGGGGAGGAAACACTGAAGCTTTCTTT. Filled out from reference TRBV25-1 and TRBJ1-1, the complete variable domain reads EADIYQTPRYLVIGTGKKITLECSQTMGHDKMYWYQQDPGMELHLIHYSYGVNSTEKGDLSSESTVSRIRTEHFPLTLESARPSHTSQYLCASTRDRGGNTEAFFGQGTRLTVV.

The J gene is TRBJ1-1, the V gene TRBV7-9, with unresolved D. The CDR3 contains 15 residues. From germline, CDR1 is SEHNR and CDR2 FQNEAQ (reference sequence). The V and J ends lost 2 bases and 7 bases respectively, with 17 bases between them. The CDR3 region has the DNA TGTGCCAGCAGCTTAAACGGAGCAGCCGGGGTTGAAGCTTTCTTT. This gives the protein CASSLNGAAGVEAFF.

This chain joins TRBV5-4 and TRBJ1-1; maybe TRBD1 (5 bases). Trimming took 0 bases from V and 2 from J, leaving 14 bases between them. Germline V lookup: CDR1 SGHNT, CDR2 YYREEE (reference sequence). The CDR3 totals 16 residues. The CDR3 nucleotides read TGTGCCAGCAGCTTGGCCTCCGGACACCGAAACACTGAAGCTTTCTTT. It encodes CASSLASGHRNTEAFF.

The rearrangement uses TRBV2 and TRBJ1-5, with D perhaps TRBD1 (5 bases). The CDR3 contains 14 residues. In germline, CDR1 is SNHLY, CDR2 FYNNEI. The V and J ends lost 5 bases and 4 bases respectively, with 12 bases between them. Written as DNA, the CDR3 is TGTGCCAGCAGTTGGGGCCAGGCTAATCAGCCCCAGCATTTT. Its protein is CASSWGQANQPQHF.

This clone has more than one count but fewer than ten. The J gene is TRBJ1-1, the V gene TRBV7-2; tentatively, D is TRBD1 (5 bases). Looked up from germline, CDR1 is SGHTA and CDR2 is FQGNSA. The CDR3 length is 12 residues. The V end lost 7 bases, the J end lost 11 bases, and 17 bases lay between the germline ends. CDR3 protein: CASNGLGGDAFF. In DNA, the CDR3 is TGTGCCAGCAACGGACTCGGGGGGGATGCTTTCTTT.

The chain uses TRBV25-1 and TRBJ1-3, with TRBD1 matching over 7 bases. The CDR3 covers 16 residues. CDR1 MGHDK and CDR2 SYGVNS come from the germline V gene. V shed 5 bases, J shed 1 base, and the junction held 8 bases outside the gene matches. The CDR3 protein is CASSKDRAPSGNTIYF. The CDR3 DNA reads TGTGCCAGCAGTAAAGACAGGGCGCCTTCTGGAAACACCATATATTTT. The full variable domain, rest sourced from reference TRBV25-1 and TRBJ1-3, is EADIYQTPRYLVIGTGKKITLECSQTMGHDKMYWYQQDPGMELHLIHYSYGVNSTEKGDLSSESTVSRIRTEHFPLTLESARPSHTSQYLCASSKDRAPSGNTIYFGEGSWLTVV.

The chain joins TRBV5-6 to TRBJ2-3; perhaps D is TRBD1 or TRBD2 (5 bases each). The CDR3 runs to 15 residues. Looked up from germline, CDR1 is SGHDT and CDR2 is YYEEEE. V lost 4 bases, J lost 6 bases, and 18 bases lay in between. CDR3 sequence: CASSPVGTPGDTQYF. The CDR3 DNA follows: TGTGCCAGCAGCCCGGTGGGGACCCCGGGGGATACGCAGTATTTT. The variable domain in full, with the rest retrieved from reference TRBV5-6 and TRBJ2-3, is DAGVTQSPTHLIKTRGQQVTLRCSPKSGHDTVSWYQQALGQGPQFIFQYYEEEERQRGNFPDRFSGHQFPNYSSELNVNALLLGDSALYLCASSPVGTPGDTQYFGPGTRLTVL.

The gene calls are TRBV19 and TRBJ1-2; 10 positions match TRBD1. Germline V gene lookup returns CDR1 LNHDA and CDR2 SQIVND (reference sequence). V trimming: 7 bases; J trimming: 4 bases; junction bases outside the gene matches: 9. The CDR3 consists of 15 residues. The CDR3 is CASTSRDRGIYGYTF. For the CDR3, the DNA is TGTGCCAGTACCTCCCGGGACAGGGGTATCTATGGCTACACCTTC.